The sequence of this T cell receptor (beta chain) was determined in a study of blood T cells in healthy people across ages. Findings and limits, study-wide: Getting older went along with TCR beta diversity per million T cells dropping roughly linearly.

The V and J ends lost 3 bases and 0 bases respectively, with 9 bases between them. There are 13 residues in the CDR3. Germline CDR1 is DFQATT and CDR2 is SNEGSKA (reference sequence). Then a second PCR, running roughly 7 to 11 cycles, was carried out with a sample-barcoded 5' primer and a J-beta primer mix. From the 5' RACE reads, TCRdb called clonotypes with MiXCR, one entry per CDR3 protein. Found here are about 1.4 million distinct CDR3 sequences, 55% to 75% of them singletons; the top ten hold about 6.7%. Only a few counts were recorded for this clonotype. Its antigen is as yet unknown. The clonotype originates from a man aged 18 to 29 in good health. The specimen was blood. The rearrangement uses TRBV20-1 and TRBJ2-7; tentatively, D is TRBD2 (6 bases). CDR3 nucleotides: TGCAGTGCTAGGGAGGGGATCTCCTACGAGCAGTACTTC. It yields the protein CSAREGISYEQYF.